One and the same sample provided the 29 T cell receptor beta chains below, sequenced in a study of blood T cell repertoires in COVID-19. Clones were read by immunoSEQ multiplex PCR, and TCRdb kept only the in-frame ones, dropping some. This sample has about 88,000 clones, with 91% found just once. Sequenced material: peripheral blood. These receptors came from a human donor with active COVID-19. The donor label of this sample is uncertain.

The chain has TRBV6-2 or TRBV6-3 and TRBJ1-1; TRBD1 matches at 8 bases. Trimming took 5 bases from V and 0 from J; bases not matched to a gene: 8. Germline assignment: CDR1 MNHEY and CDR2 SVGEGT. The CDR3 runs to 16 residues. The CDR3: CASSPGQGRMNTEAFF. In DNA, the CDR3 is TGTGCCAGCAGTCCCGGACAGGGACGTATGAACACTGAAGCTTTCTTT.

This chain connects TRBV6-1 to TRBJ2-3; 7 bases map to TRBD2. Germline CDR1 is MNHNS and CDR2 is SASEGT. The CDR3 has 17 amino acids. J lost 1 base, V lost 3 bases, and 10 bases had no gene match. The CDR3, as DNA: TGTGCCAGCAGTGACTATACCCCCAGCGGGGGCACAGATACGCAGTATTTT. This encodes CASSDYTPSGGTDTQYF.

V and J are TRBV11-2 and TRBJ2-3, with 13 bases fitting TRBD2. Germline CDR1 reads SGHAT; CDR2 reads FQNNGV. The CDR3 is 17 amino acids. V lost 5 bases to trimming and J lost 2 bases; unmatched junction nucleotides: 7. The CDR3 loop is CASSRRLAGGPTDTQYF. DNA for the CDR3: TGTGCCAGCAGCCGACGACTAGCGGGGGGCCCCACAGATACGCAGTATTTT.

V and J are TRBV27 and TRBJ2-5; TRBD2 aligns across 9 bases. Germline trimming cut 6 bases from V and 0 bases from J; bases unmatched to any gene: 5. CDR3 length: 15 residues. CDR1 and CDR2 from the germline V gene are MNHEY and SMNVEV (reference sequence). CDR3 in amino acids: CASSFSGGYQETQYF. The CDR3 region has the DNA TGTGCCAGCAGCTTCAGCGGGGGGTACCAAGAGACCCAGTACTTC.

CDR3 nucleotides: TGCGCCAGCAGCCAAGTTTCCAGGGTTATGAACACTGAAGCTTTCTTT. Protein: CASSQVSRVMNTEAFF. J is TRBJ1-1 and V is TRBV4-1; TRBD1 is a possible D gene (5 bases). V was clipped by 1 base and J by 0 bases, with 12 bases between them. CDR1 MGHRA and CDR2 YSYEKL come from the germline V gene. The CDR3 runs 16 residues.

This clone was counted a single time. V is TRBV9 and J is TRBJ2-3; D gene ambiguous. Germline V gene lookup returns CDR1 SGDLS and CDR2 YYNGEE. The CDR3 runs to 12 residues. Trimming took off 5 bases at V and 2 bases at J, with 6 bases between the two ends. This chain's CDR3 is CASSIVTDTQYF. The CDR3 bases are TGTGCCAGCAGTATTGTCACAGATACGCAGTATTTT. Full variable domain (rest looked up from reference TRBV9 and TRBJ2-3): DSGVTQTPKHLITATGQRVTLRCSPRSGDLSVYWYQQSLDQGLQFLIQYYNGEERAKGNILERFSAQQFPDLHSELNLSSLELGDSALYFCASSIVTDTQYFGPGTRLTVL.

This chain connects TRBV13 to TRBJ2-7; TRBD1 matches at 9 bases. The CDR3 extends over 15 amino acids. V shed 0 bases and J 3 bases; nucleotides not matched to a gene: 3. Per the germline V gene, CDR1 is PRHDT and CDR2 is FYEKMQ (reference sequence). The CDR3 here is CASSLGSGQGYEQYF. CDR3 bases: TGTGCCAGCAGCTTAGGGTCGGGACAGGGCTACGAGCAGTACTTC.

This rearrangement joins TRBV6-1 to TRBJ1-5, with no clear D. The V end lost 1 base, the J end lost 2 bases, and 3 bases lay between the germline ends. The CDR3 consists of 13 residues. Germline V gene sequence: CDR1 MNHNS, CDR2 SASEGT. DNA for the CDR3: TGTGCCAGCAGTGAAGTAGGCAATCAGCCCCAGCATTTT. Translated: CASSEVGNQPQHF.

The chain has TRBV5-1 and TRBJ2-5, with 8 bases matching TRBD1. Germline V gene sequence: CDR1 SGHRS, CDR2 YFSETQ. V shed 6 bases, J shed 0 bases, and the junction held 4 bases outside the gene matches. The CDR3 runs to 14 residues. CDR3 DNA sequence: TGCGCCAGCACCAGGACAGGGAACCAAGAGACCCAGTACTTC. Encoded protein: CASTRTGNQETQYF.

The DNA of the CDR3 is TGTGCCAGCAGTTACAGGCAGGGGGCCGAAGATACGCAGTATTTT. Protein product: CASSYRQGAEDTQYF. The chain joins TRBV6-2 or TRBV6-3 to TRBJ2-3, with TRBD1 matching 8 bases. The CDR3 spans 15 residues. In germline, CDR1 is MNHEY, CDR2 SVGEGT. Trimming took 2 bases from V and 5 from J; bases not matched to a gene: 6.

The chain joins TRBV24-1 to TRBJ2-1, with 8 bases lining up with TRBD2. There are 17 residues in the CDR3. V was pared by 2 bases and J by 2 bases, with 7 bases of the junction left unmatched. Germline CDR1 KGHDR, CDR2 SFDVKD. For the CDR3, the DNA is TGTGCCACCAGTGATTCGCAGGCCGGGGGGGCCTACAATGAGCAGTTCTTC. Protein sequence: CATSDSQAGGAYNEQFF.

The chain combines TRBV20-1 with TRBJ2-5, with 8 bases matching TRBD2. CDR1 and CDR2 from the germline V gene are DFQATT and SNEGSKA (reference sequence). The ends lost 3 bases at V and 4 bases at J; junction bases unmatched: 10. The CDR3 length is 15 residues. This chain's CDR3 is CSASPPSGGSETQYF. The DNA of the CDR3 is TGCAGTGCTAGTCCCCCCAGCGGGGGTTCAGAGACCCAGTACTTC.

This chain uses TRBV9 with TRBJ2-5; 13 bases are a match to TRBD2. The CDR3 length is 15 residues. V trimming: 2 bases; J trimming: 4 bases; junction bases outside the gene matches: 2. Germline-derived CDR1 and CDR2 are SGDLS and YYNGEE. In nucleotides, the CDR3 is TGTGCCAGCAGCGTGGGGACTAGCGGGGTAGAGACCCAGTACTTC. Protein: CASSVGTSGVETQYF.

V is TRBV3-1 (or the pseudogene TRBV3-2) and J is TRBJ2-1, with TRBD1 matching over 9 bases. The CDR3 length is 14 residues. The germline V gene encodes CDR1 LGHDT and CDR2 YNNKEL (reference sequence). The J segment lost 6 bases and the V segment lost 8 bases, leaving 8 bases of the junction unmatched. CDR3 in amino acids: CASDDRGSGNEQFF. The CDR3 region has the DNA TGTGCCAGCGACGACAGGGGGTCTGGCAATGAGCAGTTCTTC.

This clone is a singleton in its sample. The chain is built from TRBV27 and TRBJ1-1, with D tentatively TRBD1 (6 bases). Germline loops: CDR1 MNHEY, CDR2 SMNVEV (reference sequence). The V end lost 10 bases, the J end lost 0 bases, and 15 bases lay between the germline ends. The CDR3 sequence is 14 residues long. The chain's CDR3 is CATRSQGMNTEAFF. The CDR3 nucleotides are TGTGCCACCAGGTCACAGGGTATGAACACTGAAGCTTTCTTT.

This clone turned up a few times. The V call is TRBV7-2, the J call TRBJ1-2; possible D gene TRBD1, 5 bases. Germline CDR1 reads SGHTA; CDR2 reads FQGNSA. Trimming removed 5 bases from V and 4 bases from J, with 11 bases in between. The CDR3 consists of 13 residues. The CDR3 nucleotides read TGTGCCAGCAGCCCCGGGGGATCCTATGGCTACACCTTC. Translating it yields CASSPGGSYGYTF.

CDR3 amino acids: CASSQDSGYEQYF. For the CDR3, the DNA is TGTGCCAGCAGCCAAGACAGCGGCTACGAGCAGTACTTC. The chain carries TRBV3-1 (or the pseudogene TRBV3-2) and TRBJ2-7; maybe TRBD2 (5 bases). Trimming shortened V by 0 bases and J by 3 bases, and 6 bases separated the two germline ends. The CDR3 length is 13 residues. Germline lookup yields CDR1 LGHDT and CDR2 YNNKEL (reference sequence).

This rearrangement joins TRBV7-2 to TRBJ2-3, with D unresolved. With 3 bases removed from V and 1 base from J, the gap between germline ends came to 8 bases. Per the germline V gene, CDR1 is SGHTA and CDR2 is FQGNSA. This CDR3 spans 14 amino acids. The CDR3: CASSFISGTDTQYF. The CDR3 nucleotides read TGTGCCAGCAGCTTCATCAGCGGCACAGATACGCAGTATTTT.

The chain is built from TRBV6-1 and TRBJ2-3, with TRBD2 matching over 9 bases. Trimming took 1 base from V and 4 from J; bases not matched to a gene: 12. The CDR3 runs 18 residues. From germline, CDR1 is MNHNS and CDR2 SASEGT. DNA of the CDR3: TGTGCCAGCAGTGAAGTGTCGAGCGGGGGGCCCTTGCCAGATACGCAGTATTTT. Its protein is CASSEVSSGGPLPDTQYF.

V gene TRBV6-1 combines with J gene TRBJ1-3; 7 positions agree with TRBD1. The germline CDR1 and CDR2 sequences are MNHNS and SASEGT. Germline trimming cut 4 bases from V and 2 bases from J; bases unmatched to any gene: 8. The CDR3 totals 16 residues. The DNA of the CDR3 is TGTGCCAGCAGTGGAGGACAGGTCCTAACTGGAAACACCATATATTTT. This codes for CASSGGQVLTGNTIYF.

CDR3 coding DNA: TGTGCCAGCAGACCCGGGACAGGGGAAGAGACCCAGTACTTC. Translation: CASRPGTGEETQYF. The chain recombines TRBV2 with TRBJ2-5; TRBD1 aligns across 10 bases. The CDR3 contains 14 residues. The germline V gene has CDR1 SNHLY and CDR2 FYNNEI. V was pared by 6 bases and J by 3 bases, with 4 bases of the junction left unmatched.

The rearrangement links TRBV7-9 to TRBJ1-2; TRBD1 matches 7 bases. Per the germline V gene, CDR1 is SEHNR and CDR2 is FQNEAQ (reference sequence). V lost 3 bases and J lost 4; bases outside the gene matches: 5. There are 14 residues in the CDR3. The CDR3: CASSFQGGAYGYTF. CDR3 in DNA: TGTGCCAGCAGCTTTCAGGGGGGTGCCTATGGCTACACCTTC.

This chain links TRBV7-6 with TRBJ1-5; TRBD1 might be the D (6 bases). V shed 4 bases and J shed 6 bases, with 13 bases lying between them. Germline V gene lookup returns CDR1 SGHVS and CDR2 FNYEAQ. The CDR3 loop spans 14 amino acids. In DNA, the CDR3 is TGTGCCAGCAGCTCATCTCCAGGGGCTCAGCCCCAGCATTTT. Amino acid sequence: CASSSSPGAQPQHF.

The rearrangement joins TRBV4-1 to TRBJ1-1; D may be TRBD1 (5 bases). Germline CDR1 is MGHRA and CDR2 is YSYEKL. V dropped 0 bases and J dropped 3 bases, with 17 bases sitting between them. This CDR3 has 17 residues. CDR3 sequence (DNA): TGCGCCAGCAGCCAAGACCGGTGGGCCGCGGGGGACACTGAAGCTTTCTTT. Translated, it gives CASSQDRWAAGDTEAFF.

The chain is built from TRBV6-5 and TRBJ2-7, with D perhaps TRBD1 (7 bases). Deletions cut 9 bases from V and 2 bases from J, with 11 bases between. In germline, CDR1 is MNHEY, CDR2 SVGAGI. The CDR3 contains 12 residues. The CDR3 loop is CASSGQAYEQYF. The CDR3 bases are TGTGCCAGTAGCGGACAGGCCTACGAGCAGTACTTC.

This clone has a single count. Here the CDR3 DNA reads TGTGCCAGCAGTGAAGTCGGGGGGGGCCAAGAGACCCAGTACTTC. Its translation: CASSEVGGGQETQYF. The rearrangement links TRBV6-1 to TRBJ2-5, with 8 bases that match TRBD2. The V and J ends lost 1 base and 1 base, in that order; junction bases with no gene match: 2. Germline CDR1 reads MNHNS; CDR2 reads SASEGT. This CDR3 region has 15 residues.

This sequence joins TRBV10-2 and TRBJ1-1, with 9 bases fitting TRBD1. The junction had 13 bases not matched to a gene; V was cut back by 7 bases and J by 13 bases. Germline V gene lookup returns CDR1 WSHSY and CDR2 SAAADI. The CDR3 runs to 13 residues. The CDR3 DNA sequence: TGCGCCAGCAAAAGCCCGGGACAGGGACCCTTTTTCTTT. Amino acid sequence: CASKSPGQGPFFF.

The V and J genes are TRBV9 and TRBJ1-1; D not resolved. The V and J ends lost 4 bases and 0 bases respectively, with 16 bases between them. The CDR3 runs to 16 residues. CDR1 is SGDLS, CDR2 YYNGEE, per germline. The CDR3 DNA reads as TGTGCCAGCAGCCCGGCGGCGGGTCCCATGAACACTGAAGCTTTCTTT. Residues: CASSPAAGPMNTEAFF. Variable domain in full (rest from reference TRBV9 and TRBJ1-1): DSGVTQTPKHLITATGQRVTLRCSPRSGDLSVYWYQQSLDQGLQFLIQYYNGEERAKGNILERFSAQQFPDLHSELNLSSLELGDSALYFCASSPAAGPMNTEAFFGQGTRLTVV.

V gene TRBV5-6 combines with J gene TRBJ1-5, with D possibly being TRBD1 (5 bases). CDR3 length: 14 amino acids. Germline assignment: CDR1 SGHDT and CDR2 YYEEEE. The V end was cut by 2 bases, the J end by 4 bases, with 10 bases between. CDR3 sequence: CASSLLRGNQPQHF. CDR3 sequence (DNA): TGTGCCAGCAGCTTATTAAGGGGAAATCAGCCCCAGCATTTT.